This TCR beta chain was retrieved from a study of T cell responses to AZD1222 COVID-19 vaccine. Study results and limitations: Nearly half of spike-specific TCRs reportedly target variant regions that are unmutated in the B.1.351 and B.1.1.7 variants. Repertoire collection took place solely once the T cell response had peaked. With two AZD1222 doses given, Spike-specific TCR breadth and depth both rose. At baseline, seropositivity was found in only 5 to 7 AZD1222 recipients.

Points on this clone: Antigen unknown.

Germline loops: CDR1 MNHEY, CDR2 SVGAGI. The CDR3 length is 11 residues. V was trimmed by 2 bases and J by 8 bases, leaving 6 bases between them. Repertoires were generated with immunoSEQ multiplex PCR, while TCRdb's copy carries only in-frame clones and drops some. The sample has around 33,000 clones; approximately 90% are singletons. The V call is TRBV6-5, the J call TRBJ1-1, with no clear D. The receptor comes from an adult in good health. The material was peripheral blood, obtained on day 0 of AZD1222 vaccination. Here the CDR3 reads CASSYKAEAFF. CDR3 sequence (DNA): TGTGCCAGCAGTTACAAAGCCGAAGCTTTCTTT.